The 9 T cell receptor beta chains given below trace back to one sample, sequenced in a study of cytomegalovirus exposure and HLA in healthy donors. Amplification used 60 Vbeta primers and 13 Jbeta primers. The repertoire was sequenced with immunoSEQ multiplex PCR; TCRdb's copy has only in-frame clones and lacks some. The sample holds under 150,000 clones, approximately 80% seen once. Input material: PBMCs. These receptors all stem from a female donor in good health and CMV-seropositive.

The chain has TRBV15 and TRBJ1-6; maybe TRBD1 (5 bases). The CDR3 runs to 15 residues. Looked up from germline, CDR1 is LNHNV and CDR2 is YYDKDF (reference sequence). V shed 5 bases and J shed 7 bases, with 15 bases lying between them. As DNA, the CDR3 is TGTGCCACCAGCGGGCAGGGAATAGGGAATTCACCCCTCCACTTT. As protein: CATSGQGIGNSPLHF.

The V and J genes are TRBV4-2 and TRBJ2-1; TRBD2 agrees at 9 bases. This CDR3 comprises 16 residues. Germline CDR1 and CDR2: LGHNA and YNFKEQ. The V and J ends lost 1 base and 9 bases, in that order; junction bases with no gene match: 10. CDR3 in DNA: TGTGCCAGCAGCCAAGTGGGGGGTAGCGGGAGCCGTGAGCAGTTCTTC. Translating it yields CASSQVGGSGSREQFF.

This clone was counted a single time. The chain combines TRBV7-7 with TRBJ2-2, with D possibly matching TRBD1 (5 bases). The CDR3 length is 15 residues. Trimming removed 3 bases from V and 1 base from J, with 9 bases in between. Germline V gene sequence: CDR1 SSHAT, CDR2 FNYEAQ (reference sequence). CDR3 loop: CASSFRGLNTGELFF. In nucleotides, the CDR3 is TGTGCCAGCAGCTTTAGGGGCCTGAACACCGGGGAGCTGTTTTTT.

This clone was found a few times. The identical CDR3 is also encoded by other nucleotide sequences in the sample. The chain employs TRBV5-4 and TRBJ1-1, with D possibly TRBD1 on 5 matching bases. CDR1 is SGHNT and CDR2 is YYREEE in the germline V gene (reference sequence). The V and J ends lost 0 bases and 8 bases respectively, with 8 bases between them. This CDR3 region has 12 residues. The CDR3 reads CASSLAGGEAFF. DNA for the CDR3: TGTGCCAGCAGCTTGGCGGGGGGAGAAGCTTTCTTT.

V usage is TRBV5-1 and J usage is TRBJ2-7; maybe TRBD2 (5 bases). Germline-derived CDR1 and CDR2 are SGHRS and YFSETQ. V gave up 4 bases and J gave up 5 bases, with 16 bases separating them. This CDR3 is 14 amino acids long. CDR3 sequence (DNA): TGCGCCAGCAGCCCCGGGATAGGGATCAACGAGCAGTACTTC. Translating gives CASSPGIGINEQYF.

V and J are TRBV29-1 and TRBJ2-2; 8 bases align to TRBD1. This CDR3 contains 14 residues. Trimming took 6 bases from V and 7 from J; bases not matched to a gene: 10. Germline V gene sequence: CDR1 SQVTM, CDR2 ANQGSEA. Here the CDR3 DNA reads TGCAGCGTCCTCCCGGACAGGGCGATCGGGGAGCTGTTTTTT. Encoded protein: CSVLPDRAIGELFF.

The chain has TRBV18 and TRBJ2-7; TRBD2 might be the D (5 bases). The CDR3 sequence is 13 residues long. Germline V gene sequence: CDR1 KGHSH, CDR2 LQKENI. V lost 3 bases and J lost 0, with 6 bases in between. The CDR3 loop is CASSPGISYEQYF. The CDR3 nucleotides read TGTGCCAGCTCACCCGGGATCTCCTACGAGCAGTACTTC.

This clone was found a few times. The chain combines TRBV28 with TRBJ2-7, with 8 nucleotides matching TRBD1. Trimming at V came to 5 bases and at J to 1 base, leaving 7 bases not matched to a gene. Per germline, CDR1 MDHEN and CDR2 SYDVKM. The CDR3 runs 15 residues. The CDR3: CASSPIRDRSYEQYF. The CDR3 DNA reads TGTGCCAGCAGTCCTATCCGGGACAGGTCCTACGAGCAGTACTTC. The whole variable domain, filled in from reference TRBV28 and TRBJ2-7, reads DVKVTQSSRYLVKRTGEKVFLECVQDMDHENMFWYRQDPGLGLRLIYFSYDVKMKEKGDIPEGYSVSREKKERFSLILESASTNQTSMYLCASSPIRDRSYEQYFGPGTRLTVT.

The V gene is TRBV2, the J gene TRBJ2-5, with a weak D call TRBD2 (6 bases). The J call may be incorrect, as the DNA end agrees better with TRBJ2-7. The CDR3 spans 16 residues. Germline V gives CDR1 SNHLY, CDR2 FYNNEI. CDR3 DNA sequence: TGTGCCAGCAGTGCTTATGGGGGGAAAAGCTCCTACGAGCAGTACTTC. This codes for CASSAYGGKSSYEQYF.